The subject of this entry is one T cell receptor beta chain. This clone was observed a single time. The specificity of this receptor is unknown. Base qualities are not provided; no much larger clone lies one nucleotide away. The method was the immunoSEQ multiplex PCR assay. DNA from the cultured and isolated CD4+ T cells underwent TCR beta CDR3 sequencing. On the authors' methods: The analysis removed non-productive TCR sequences, trimmed reads to the CDR3 region, and retained only CDR3s that were 7 or more amino acids long. Antigen-specific clonotypes were identified using the MANAFEST web app by comparison of expansion in peptide wells against reference cultures. To count as positive, a clone had to show expansion at FDR<0.05 compared with the reference and with all other wells, an odds ratio above 5, and a frequency above 0.1% in two replicate wells. A clonotype was called cross-reactive if it was significantly expanded both in SARS-CoV-2 spike wells and in at least one common cold coronavirus spike condition. CDR3 similarity was assessed by Levenshtein distance using the stringdist R package, and unrooted trees were constructed with ape in R 3.6.1. This immuneACCESS table, as held by TCRdb, lists in-frame sequences with V and J called but not all clones. Of the missing ones, under half trace to an unresolved V gene in checked studies; the others have no known cause. From that table come the V and J calls and clone size; the DNA was used to work out D and trimming. The sample table lists 30,000 to 40,000 clones, 55% to 70% of them with a count of one. Clones ranked in the top ten supply 7.5% to 9.5% of the sample.

This sample stems from a study of vaccination effects on CD4 cells after COVID-19 (dated by TCRdb to between 2022 and 2023). For the study in its entirety: Across the study, the median time from the second dose to post-vaccine sampling was 72 days (range 14 to 241). SARS-CoV-2 spike-specific CD4+ TCR repertoires from before and after mRNA vaccination were compared in COVID-19 convalescent patients and in infection-naive vaccine recipients. Altogether, about 10 COVID-19 convalescent patients and several SARS-CoV-2-naive healthy vaccine recipients made up the full study. Cultures from other donors in the study were sequenced using the Oncomine TCR Beta short-read assay on an Illumina iSeq 100.

V sheds 5 bases and J sheds 5 bases, leaving 12 bases between their ends. The CDR3 contains 13 residues, cysteine and phenylalanine counted. The only DNA kept is the CDR3, 39 bases in frame from the first base. Here is what the overall study found, with its caveats: In healthy vaccine recipients, vaccine-induced clones were almost all SARS-CoV-2 mono-reactive, with only 1 of 255 being cross-reactive with common cold coronaviruses. The study was limited by a small number of convalescent patients, and early post-infection timepoints were lacking. At late post-vaccination timepoints, both infection-induced and vaccine-induced clones showed marked clonal contraction, consistent with waning T cell responses.

In the ViraFEST assay, PBMC were stimulated with viral peptide pools, and TCR sequencing was then used to find antigen-specific CD4+ T cell clonotypes based on their expansion. After around 10 days of culture, CD4+ T cells were isolated with the EasySep CD4+ T cell isolation kit. Each participant got two doses of an mRNA SARS-CoV-2 vaccine, either BNT162b2 or mRNA-1273. Negative nucleocapsid antibody results before and after vaccination confirmed that the healthy vaccine recipients had no prior SARS-CoV-2 infection. Under 2.5 million PBMC per well were cultured with approximately 10 ug/ml peptides in IMDM containing roughly 5% human AB serum, approximately 9.1 IU/ml IL-2 and gentamicin. Half of the culture medium was replaced with fresh IL-2-containing medium on days 3 and 7. Each peptide stimulation condition was cultured in triplicate wells unless otherwise noted. PBMC were separated from whole blood using Ficoll-Paque Plus gradient centrifugation and were then either cryopreserved at -140C or used fresh. The overlapping peptide pools covered the spike proteins of SARS-CoV-2 and of the common cold coronaviruses HCoV-NL63, HCoV-OC43 and HCoV-229E. The QIAamp micro DNA kit was used to extract genomic DNA from the cultured CD4+ T cells.

The input for sequencing was CD4+ T cells from PBMCs cultured with SARS-CoV-2 spike peptides, taken after COVID-19 vaccination. The cell subset or site label of this sample denotes: SARS-CoV-2 spike overlapping peptide pool stimulation. The rearrangement combines TRBV12-3 or TRBV12-4 with TRBJ1-1; TRBD1 is a possible D gene, resting on 6 matching bases. The sequence derives from a human donor who received a COVID-19 vaccine. The bases read TGTGCCAGCAGTATTAATCAGGGGACTGAAGCTTTCTTT. It translates as CASSINQGTEAFF.